Listed below are T cell receptor beta chains from one sample, sequenced in a study of blood T cell repertoires in COVID-19. Data came from immunoSEQ multiplex PCR; TCRdb stores just in-frame clones and leaves some out. The sample contains tens of thousands of clones, more than 60% of which appear only once. The sequenced sample was peripheral blood. The receptors shown here come from a human donor with active or convalescent COVID-19. The donor label of this sample is uncertain. Each CDR3 is given with its conserved first and last residue. A D gene is named only where the DNA matches it firmly. Clone size, where shown, is once, few, many, or a class for clones that have expanded.

len | j_gene | v_gene | abundance | d_gene | CDR3nt | CDR3aa
14 | TRBJ2-1 | TRBV21-1 | - | - | TGTGCCAGCAAGAGGGCGGGCTTAGGCAATGAGCAGTTCTTC | CASKRAGLGNEQFF
14 | TRBJ1-1 | TRBV25-1 | - | - | TGTGCCAGCAGTTCCTTCGGGGGTAACACTGAAGCTTTCTTT | CASSSFGGNTEAFF
15 | TRBJ2-3 | TRBV15 | once | TRBD2 | TGTGCCACCAGCAGAGGAAGCGGGGCAACGGATACGCAGTATTTT | CATSRGSGATDTQYF
16 | TRBJ1-3 | TRBV7-9 | - | TRBD1 | TGTGCCAGCAGTTTAGAGGGGGGACAGGGACTAAACACCATATATTTT | CASSLEGGQGLNTIYF
15 | TRBJ2-3 | TRBV19 | - | - | TGTGCCAGTAGTTCCCGAAAGGGGAACACAGATACGCAGTATTTT | CASSSRKGNTDTQYF
11 | TRBJ1-2 | TRBV12-3/TRBV12-4 | - | - | TGTGCCAGCAGTTTGGACACAGGCTACACCTTC | CASSLDTGYTF
15 | TRBJ1-1 | TRBV5-1 | few | - | TGCGCCAGCAGCTTGTATCAGGGAGGGAACACTGAAGCTTTCTTT | CASSLYQGGNTEAFF
18 | TRBJ2-2 | TRBV3-1/TRBV3-2 | few | TRBD2 | TGTGCCAGCAGCCGTGGGACTAGCGGGAGGGCGGACACCGGGGAGCTGTTTTTT | CASSRGTSGRADTGELFF
13 | TRBJ2-4 | TRBV5-1 | - | - | TGCGCCAGGGTGGAGGGAGGCAAAAACATTCAGTACTTC | CARVEGGKNIQYF
22 | TRBJ2-2 | TRBV29-1 | - | TRBD2 | TGCAGCGTTGAACACTCCCCAAGAAGGACTAGCGGAGTGGGATTAAGGACCGGGGAGCTGTTTTTT | CSVEHSPRRTSGVGLRTGELFF
17 | TRBJ2-1 | TRBV7-2 | - | - | TGTGCCAGCAGCTTAGGAATGGCGGGAAGCTCCTACAATGAGCAGTTCTTC | CASSLGMAGSSYNEQFF
16 | TRBJ1-3 | TRBV4-1 | - | - | TGCGCCAGCAGCCCTCCAGGACGGGGGAGTGGAAACACCATATATTTT | CASSPPGRGSGNTIYF
15 | TRBJ2-5 | TRBV5-1 | - | TRBD2 | TGCGCCAGCAGCCCCCGGCGGGGGGTGCAAGAGACCCAGTACTTC | CASSPRRGVQETQYF
12 | TRBJ2-7 | TRBV29-1 | once | TRBD1 | TGCAGCGTTACAGGGGGCAAGTACGAGCAGTACTTC | CSVTGGKYEQYF
15 | TRBJ2-7 | TRBV6-5 | - | - | TGTGCCAGCAGTTACTCCCTCGGAGGGTCCTACGAGCAGTACTTC | CASSYSLGGSYEQYF
17 | TRBJ1-3 | TRBV9 | - | TRBD1 | TGTGCCAGCAGCTTCTCCGGGACAGGCCTCTCTGGAAACACCATATATTTT | CASSFSGTGLSGNTIYF
12 | TRBJ1-6 | TRBV27 | - | - | TGTGCCAGCAGGGGGCCAGGATCACCCCTCCACTTT | CASRGPGSPLHF
16 | TRBJ2-5 | TRBV7-2 | - | TRBD2 | TGTGCCAGCAGCTTAGGGCCCCTAGCGGAGAGGGGGACCCAGTACTTC | CASSLGPLAERGTQYF
15 | TRBJ2-2 | TRBV4-1 | - | TRBD2 | TGCGCCCCCAGCCTGTCCGGGGGGGGGCCCGGGGAGCTGTTTTTT | CAPSLSGGGPGELFF
16 | TRBJ1-4 | TRBV9 | - | - | TGTGCCAGCAGCGTAGCGCCCCAGGGGTCAAATGAAAAACTGTTTTTT | CASSVAPQGSNEKLFF
14 | TRBJ2-2 | TRBV19 | - | - | TGTGCCAGTAGTACCCAGGGAAACACCGGGGAGCTGTTTTTT | CASSTQGNTGELFF
15 | TRBJ1-2 | TRBV19 | - | TRBD1 | TGTGCCAGTAGTGACGGGGTCGACAGGGGAGGGGGCTACACCTTC | CASSDGVDRGGGYTF
14 | TRBJ2-7 | TRBV5-6 | - | - | TGTGCCAGCAGCATCCCGGGGGACCCCTACGAGCAGTACTTC | CASSIPGDPYEQYF
13 | TRBJ2-5 | TRBV4-2 | - | - | TGTGCCAGCAGCCAAGAGGTCGGGGAGACCCAGTACTTC | CASSQEVGETQYF
16 | TRBJ2-3 | TRBV28 | - | TRBD1 | TGTGCCAGCAGTCTGGGACAGGTCCTTTTAACAGATACGCAGTATTTT | CASSLGQVLLTDTQYF
16 | TRBJ2-5 | TRBV5-1 | once | - | TGCGCCAGCAGTGGAGCAGGCGTAACAGGCCAAGAGACCCAGTACTTC | CASSGAGVTGQETQYF
16 | TRBJ1-4 | TRBV30 | - | - | TGTGCCCGGCGAGGGGGGGGCGGACTCGGGCATGAAAAACTGTTTTTT | CARRGGGGLGHEKLFF
16 | TRBJ2-1 | TRBV4-2 | - | TRBD2 | TGTGCCAGCAGCCAAGTGGGACTAGCGGGACGTAATGAGCAGTTCTTC | CASSQVGLAGRNEQFF
18 | TRBJ2-5 | TRBV2 | - | TRBD2 | TGTGCCAGCAGCGGATCGGGACTAGCGTTACCAAACCAAGAGACCCAGTACTTC | CASSGSGLALPNQETQYF
14 | TRBJ1-2 | TRBV28 | - | TRBD1 | TGTGCCAGCACGGTGGACAGGGGCGTGGATGGCTACACCTTC | CASTVDRGVDGYTF
16 | TRBJ2-2 | TRBV19 | once | - | TGTGCCAGTAGTGTACAGGGGACTCGAGTCACCGGGGAGCTGTTTTTT | CASSVQGTRVTGELFF
13 | TRBJ2-5 | TRBV12-3/TRBV12-4 | - | TRBD2 | TGTGCCAGCAGTGGGGGACTAGGGGAGACCCAGTACTTC | CASSGGLGETQYF
12 | TRBJ2-3 | TRBV3-1/TRBV3-2 | once | - | TGTGCCAGCAGCCTAGGGAGGGATACGCAGTATTTT | CASSLGRDTQYF
14 | TRBJ1-1 | TRBV9 | - | - | TGTGCCAGCAGCGTCGTAGATAGGAACACTGAAGCTTTCTTT | CASSVVDRNTEAFF
14 | TRBJ1-1 | TRBV28 | - | - | TGTGCCAGCAGTTTGGGGAGGGTGGCCACTGAAGCTTTCTTT | CASSLGRVATEAFF
15 | TRBJ2-3 | TRBV7-2 | few | - | TGTGCCAGCAGCTTAGCACTATTACGGGCAGATACGCAGTATTTT | CASSLALLRADTQYF
16 | TRBJ2-7 | TRBV24-1 | - | TRBD2 | TGTGCCACCAGTGATTCAAGACTAGCGGGACGTTACGAGCAGTACTTC | CATSDSRLAGRYEQYF